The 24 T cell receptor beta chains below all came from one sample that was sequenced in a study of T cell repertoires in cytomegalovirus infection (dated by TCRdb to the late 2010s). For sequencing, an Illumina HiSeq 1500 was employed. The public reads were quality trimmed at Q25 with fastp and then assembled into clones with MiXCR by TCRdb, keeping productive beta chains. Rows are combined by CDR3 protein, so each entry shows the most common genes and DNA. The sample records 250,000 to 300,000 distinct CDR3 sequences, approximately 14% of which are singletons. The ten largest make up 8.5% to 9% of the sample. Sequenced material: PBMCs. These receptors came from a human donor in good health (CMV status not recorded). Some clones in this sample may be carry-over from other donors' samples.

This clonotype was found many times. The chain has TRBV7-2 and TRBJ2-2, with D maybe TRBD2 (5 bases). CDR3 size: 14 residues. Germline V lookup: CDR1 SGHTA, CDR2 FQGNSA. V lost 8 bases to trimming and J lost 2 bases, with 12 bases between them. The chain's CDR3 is CASRTSANTGELFF. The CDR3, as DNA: TGTGCCAGCCGCACTAGTGCAAACACCGGGGAGCTGTTTTTT. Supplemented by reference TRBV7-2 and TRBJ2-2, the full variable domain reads GAGVSQSPSNKVTEKGKDVELRCDPISGHTALYWYRQSLGQGLEFLIYFQGNSAPDKSGLPSDRFSAERTGGSVSTLTIQRTQQEDSAVYLCASRTSANTGELFFGEGSRLTVL.

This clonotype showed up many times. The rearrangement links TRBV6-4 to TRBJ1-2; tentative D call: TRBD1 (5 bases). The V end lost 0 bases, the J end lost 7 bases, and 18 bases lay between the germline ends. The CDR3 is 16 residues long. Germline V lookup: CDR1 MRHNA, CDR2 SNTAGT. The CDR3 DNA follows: TGTGCCAGCAGTGACTCGACCTCCAGGGTTCAGGGTGGCTACACCTTC. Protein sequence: CASSDSTSRVQGGYTF.

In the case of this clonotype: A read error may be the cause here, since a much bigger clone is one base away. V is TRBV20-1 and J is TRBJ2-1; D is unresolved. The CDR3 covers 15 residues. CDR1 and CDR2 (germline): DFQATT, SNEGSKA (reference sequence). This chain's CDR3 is CSARRRVNSYNEHFF. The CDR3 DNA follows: TGCAGTGCCCGACGCCGGGTAAACTCCTACAATGAGCATTTCTTC.

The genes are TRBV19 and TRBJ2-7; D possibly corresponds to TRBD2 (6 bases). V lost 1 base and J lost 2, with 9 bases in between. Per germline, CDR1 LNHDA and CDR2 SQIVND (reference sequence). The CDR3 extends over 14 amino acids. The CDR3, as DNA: TGTGCCAGTAGTATAGGCGGGGAGACCTACGAGCAGTACTTC. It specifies CASSIGGETYEQYF.

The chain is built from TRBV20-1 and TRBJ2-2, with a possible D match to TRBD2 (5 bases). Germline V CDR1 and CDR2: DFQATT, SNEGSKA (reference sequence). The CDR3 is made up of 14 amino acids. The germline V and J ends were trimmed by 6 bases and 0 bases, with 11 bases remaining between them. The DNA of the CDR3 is TGCAGTGCACCCGGGCGGGCGAACACCGGGGAGCTGTTTTTT. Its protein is CSAPGRANTGELFF.

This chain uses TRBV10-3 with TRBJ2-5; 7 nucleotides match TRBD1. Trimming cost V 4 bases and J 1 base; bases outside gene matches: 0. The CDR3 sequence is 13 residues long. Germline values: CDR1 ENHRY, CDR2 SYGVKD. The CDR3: CAISGQGQETQYF. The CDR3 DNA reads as TGTGCCATCAGTGGACAGGGCCAAGAGACCCAGTACTTC.

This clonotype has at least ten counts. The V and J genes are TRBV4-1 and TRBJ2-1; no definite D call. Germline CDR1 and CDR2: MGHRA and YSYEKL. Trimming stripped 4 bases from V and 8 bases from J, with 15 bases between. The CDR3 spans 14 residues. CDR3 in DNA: TGCGCCAGCAGCCTCCCACCCCCAGCGCATGAGCAGTTCTTC. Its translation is CASSLPPPAHEQFF.

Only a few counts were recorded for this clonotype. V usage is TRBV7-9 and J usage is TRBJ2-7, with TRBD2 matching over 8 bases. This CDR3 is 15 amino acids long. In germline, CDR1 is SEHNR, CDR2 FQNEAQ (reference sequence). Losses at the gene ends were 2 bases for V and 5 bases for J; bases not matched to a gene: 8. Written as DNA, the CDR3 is TGTGCCAGCAGCTTAACAAGCGGGAGTCGAAACGAGCAGTACTTC. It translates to CASSLTSGSRNEQYF.

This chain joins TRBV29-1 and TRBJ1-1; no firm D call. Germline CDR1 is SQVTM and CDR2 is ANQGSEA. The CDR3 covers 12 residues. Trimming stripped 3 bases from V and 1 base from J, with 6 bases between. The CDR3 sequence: CSVDRANTEAFF. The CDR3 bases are TGCAGCGTTGATCGGGCGAACACTGAAGCTTTCTTT.

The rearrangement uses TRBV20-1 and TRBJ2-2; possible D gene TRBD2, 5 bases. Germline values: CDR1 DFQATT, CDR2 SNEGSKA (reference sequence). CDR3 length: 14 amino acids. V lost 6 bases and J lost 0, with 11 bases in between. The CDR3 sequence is CSARERANTGELFF. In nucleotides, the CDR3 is TGCAGTGCCCGGGAAAGGGCGAACACCGGGGAGCTGTTTTTT.

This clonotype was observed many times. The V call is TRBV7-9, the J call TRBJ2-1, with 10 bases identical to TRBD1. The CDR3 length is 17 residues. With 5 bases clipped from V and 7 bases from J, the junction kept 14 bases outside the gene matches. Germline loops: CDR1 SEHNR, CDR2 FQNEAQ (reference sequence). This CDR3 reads CASSPKIRDRGMNEQFF. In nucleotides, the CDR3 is TGTGCCAGCAGCCCCAAAATCCGGGACAGGGGTATGAATGAGCAGTTCTTC.

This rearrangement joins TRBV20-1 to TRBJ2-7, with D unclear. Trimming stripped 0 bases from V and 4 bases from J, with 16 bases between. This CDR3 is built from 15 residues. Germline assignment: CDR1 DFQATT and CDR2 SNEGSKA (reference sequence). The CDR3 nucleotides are TGCAGTGCTAGAGATCAGGCCCGAGGAAGTTACGAGCAGTACTTC. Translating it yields CSARDQARGSYEQYF.

CDR3 in DNA: TGTGCCAGCAGCATACTGCCGGGACTAGCGGGAGGATGGGCCGGGGAGCTGTTTTTT. This translates into CASSILPGLAGGWAGELFF. The V call is TRBV7-3, the J call TRBJ2-2, with 15 positions matching TRBD2. This CDR3 spans 19 amino acids. Germline trimming cut 5 bases from V and 6 bases from J; bases unmatched to any gene: 13. CDR1 and CDR2 from the germline V gene are SGHTA and FQGTGA.

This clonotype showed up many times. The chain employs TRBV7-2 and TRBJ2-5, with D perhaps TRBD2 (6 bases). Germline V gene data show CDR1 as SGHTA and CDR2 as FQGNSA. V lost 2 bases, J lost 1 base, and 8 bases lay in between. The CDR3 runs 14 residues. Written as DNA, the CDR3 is TGTGCCAGCAGCTTACTGGGGGGCCAAGAGACCCAGTACTTC. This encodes CASSLLGGQETQYF.

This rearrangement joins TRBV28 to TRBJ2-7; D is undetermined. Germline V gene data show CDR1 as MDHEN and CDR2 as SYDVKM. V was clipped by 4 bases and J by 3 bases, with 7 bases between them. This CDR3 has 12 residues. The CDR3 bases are TGTGCCAGCAGTTCCCCCCTCTACGAGCAGTACTTC. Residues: CASSSPLYEQYF.

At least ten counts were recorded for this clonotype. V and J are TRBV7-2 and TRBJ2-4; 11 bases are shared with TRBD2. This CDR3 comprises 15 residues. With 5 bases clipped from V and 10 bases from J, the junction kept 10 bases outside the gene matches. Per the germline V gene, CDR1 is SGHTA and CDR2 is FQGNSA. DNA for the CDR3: TGTGCCAGCAGCCCTCCCGGACTAGCGGGTGGGATTCAGTACTTC. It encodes CASSPPGLAGGIQYF.

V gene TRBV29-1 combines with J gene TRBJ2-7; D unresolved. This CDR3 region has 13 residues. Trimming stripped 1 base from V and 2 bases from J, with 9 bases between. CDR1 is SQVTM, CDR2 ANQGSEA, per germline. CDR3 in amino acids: CSVEGGQAYEQYF. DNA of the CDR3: TGCAGCGTTGAAGGCGGCCAAGCCTACGAGCAGTACTTC.

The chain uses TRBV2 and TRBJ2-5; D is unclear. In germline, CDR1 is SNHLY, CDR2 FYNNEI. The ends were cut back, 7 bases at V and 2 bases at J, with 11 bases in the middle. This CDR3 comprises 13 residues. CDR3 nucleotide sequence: TGTGCCAGCAAAGTTAAACGTCAAGAGACCCAGTACTTC. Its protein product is CASKVKRQETQYF. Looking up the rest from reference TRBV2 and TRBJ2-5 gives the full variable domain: EPEVTQTPSHQVTQMGQEVILRCVPISNHLYFYWYRQILGQKVEFLVSFYNNEISEKSEIFDDQFSVERPDGSNFTLKIRSTKLEDSAMYFCASKVKRQETQYFGPGTRLLVL.

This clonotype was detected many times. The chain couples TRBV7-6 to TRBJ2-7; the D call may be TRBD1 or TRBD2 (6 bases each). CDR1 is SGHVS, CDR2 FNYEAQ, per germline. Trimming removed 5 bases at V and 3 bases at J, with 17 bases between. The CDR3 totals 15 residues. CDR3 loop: CASSPNPGDIYEQYF. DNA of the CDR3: TGTGCCAGCAGCCCGAATCCGGGGGACATCTACGAGCAGTACTTC. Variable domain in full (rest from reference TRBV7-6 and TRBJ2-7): GAGVSQSPRYKVTKRGQDVALRCDPISGHVSLYWYRQALGQGPEFLTYFNYEAQQDKSGLPNDRFSAERPEGSISTLTIQRTEQRDSAMYRCASSPNPGDIYEQYFGPGTRLTVT.

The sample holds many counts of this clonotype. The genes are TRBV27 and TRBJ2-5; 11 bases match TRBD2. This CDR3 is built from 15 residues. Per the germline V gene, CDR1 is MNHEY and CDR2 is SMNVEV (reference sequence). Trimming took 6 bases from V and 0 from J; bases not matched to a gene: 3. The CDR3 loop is CASRGLAEYQETQYF. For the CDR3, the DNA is TGTGCCAGCAGGGGACTAGCGGAGTACCAAGAGACCCAGTACTTC.

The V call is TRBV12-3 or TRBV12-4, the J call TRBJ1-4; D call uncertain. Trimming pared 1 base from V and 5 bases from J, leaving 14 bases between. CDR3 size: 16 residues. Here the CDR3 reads CASSLGIRPTNEKLFF. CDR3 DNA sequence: TGTGCCAGCAGTTTAGGCATCAGGCCGACGAATGAAAAACTGTTTTTT.

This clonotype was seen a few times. The CDR3 reads CASRLGQQNTEAFF. In nucleotides, the CDR3 is TGTGCCAGCAGATTGGGACAGCAGAACACTGAAGCTTTCTTT. V and J are TRBV28 and TRBJ1-1, with 7 bases aligning to TRBD1. Germline CDR1 is MDHEN and CDR2 is SYDVKM. The CDR3 spans 14 residues. The junction had 5 bases not matched to a gene; V was cut back by 6 bases and J by 1 base.

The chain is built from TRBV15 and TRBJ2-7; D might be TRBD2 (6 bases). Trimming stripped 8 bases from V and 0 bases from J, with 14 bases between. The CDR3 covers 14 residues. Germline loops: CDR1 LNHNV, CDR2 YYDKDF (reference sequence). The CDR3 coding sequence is TGTGCCACCGGGACCGGGGGAACCTCCTACGAGCAGTACTTC. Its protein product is CATGTGGTSYEQYF.

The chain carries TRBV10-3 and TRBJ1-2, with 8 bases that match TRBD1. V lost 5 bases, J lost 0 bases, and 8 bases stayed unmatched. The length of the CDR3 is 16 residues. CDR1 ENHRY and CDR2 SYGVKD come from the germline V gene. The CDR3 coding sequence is TGTGCCATCAGTATAGGACAGGGCGACGCTAACTATGGCTACACCTTC. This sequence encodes CAISIGQGDANYGYTF.